This TCR beta chain was retrieved from a study of T cells after yellow fever vaccination. The table lists this clonotype with many counts. MiXCR, run by TCRdb on the 5' RACE reads, gives a single entry per CDR3 protein. Of 300,000 or so distinct CDR3 sequences listed, 7% to 9% are singletons. Sequenced material: PBMCs, taken around 45 days after the first yellow fever vaccination. This clonotype was sampled from a man between 18 and 35 years old who received the YFV17D yellow fever vaccine.

The CDR3 region has the DNA TGTGCCAGCAGCTTGGGGGACCCCCGGGAGACCCAGTACTTC. This gives the protein CASSLGDPRETQYF. The chain recombines TRBV7-2 with TRBJ2-5; D tentatively reads TRBD1 or TRBD2 (5 bases each). CDR3 size: 14 residues. Germline V gene sequence: CDR1 SGHTA, CDR2 FQGNSA. Deletions cut 3 bases from V and 5 bases from J, with 13 bases between.